Sequencing of this T cell receptor (beta chain) was carried out in a study of OX40 agonist ivuxolimab in advanced cancers. Study-level background: The patients' treatment was ivuxolimab, an agonistic anti-OX40 (CD134) antibody. Patients undergoing dose escalation presented with hepatocellular carcinoma, melanoma, renal cell or head and neck cancer. Subjects had a mean age of about 65 years, with a range of roughly 20 to 79; more than 75% were male. Three individuals attained partial responses, comprising one hepatocellular carcinoma case and two cutaneous melanoma cases.

Sequenced by immunoSEQ multiplex PCR; TCRdb stores in-frame clones only, minus some. The sample consists of under 85,000 clones, roughly 92% of them appearing once. Sample: CD4+ or CD8+ T cells sorted from blood, taken in a trial of the OX40 agonist ivuxolimab. This receptor was taken from an adult with an advanced solid tumor such as melanoma, head and neck, liver or kidney cancer.

The CDR3 spells CAISESTLSNQPQHF. Here the CDR3 DNA reads TGTGCCATCAGTGAGTCAACACTTAGCAATCAGCCCCAGCATTTT. The rearrangement uses TRBV10-3 and TRBJ1-5; D call uncertain. Trimming pared 0 bases from V and 0 bases from J, leaving 6 bases between. There are 15 residues in the CDR3. In germline, CDR1 is ENHRY, CDR2 SYGVKD.